The clone carrying this T cell receptor beta chain was observed at least ten times. Unique molecular identifiers (one per individual cDNA molecule) were attached. One entry per CDR3 protein, called by TCRdb with MiXCR from the 5' RACE reads. The profile shows some 82,000 distinct CDR3 sequences, roughly 6% of them singletons. This specimen belongs to a study of early T cells in non-severe SARS-CoV-2 infection. This CDR3 spans 14 amino acids. Germline CDR1 is LNHNV and CDR2 is YYDKDF (reference sequence). V was trimmed by 1 base and J by 5 bases, leaving 11 bases between them. The sequenced sample consisted of whole blood. The chain employs TRBV15 and TRBJ1-1, with D possibly being TRBD1 (5 bases). The TCR originated in an adult who was a healthcare worker with PCR-confirmed SARS-CoV-2 infection or an uninfected control (not recorded which). CDR3 protein: CATSRARQGTEAFF. In DNA, the CDR3 is TGTGCCACCAGCAGAGCGCGGCAGGGAACTGAAGCTTTCTTT.